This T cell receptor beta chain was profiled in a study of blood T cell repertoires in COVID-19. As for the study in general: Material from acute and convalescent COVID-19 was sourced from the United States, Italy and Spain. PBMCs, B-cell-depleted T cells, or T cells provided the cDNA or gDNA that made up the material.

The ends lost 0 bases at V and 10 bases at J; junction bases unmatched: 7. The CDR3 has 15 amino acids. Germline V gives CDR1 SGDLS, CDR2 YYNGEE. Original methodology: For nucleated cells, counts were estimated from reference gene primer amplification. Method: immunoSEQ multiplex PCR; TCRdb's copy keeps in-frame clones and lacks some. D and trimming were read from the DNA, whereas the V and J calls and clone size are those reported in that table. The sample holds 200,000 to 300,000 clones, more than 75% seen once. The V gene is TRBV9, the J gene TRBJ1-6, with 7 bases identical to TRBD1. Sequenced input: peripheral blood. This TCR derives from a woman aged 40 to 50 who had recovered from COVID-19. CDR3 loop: CASSVEARGASPLHF. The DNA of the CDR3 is TGTGCCAGCAGCGTAGAGGCCAGGGGGGCCTCACCCCTCCACTTT. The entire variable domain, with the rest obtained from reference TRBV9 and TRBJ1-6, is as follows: DSGVTQTPKHLITATGQRVTLRCSPRSGDLSVYWYQQSLDQGLQFLIQYYNGEERAKGNILERFSAQQFPDLHSELNLSSLELGDSALYFCASSVEARGASPLHFGNGTRLTVT.